This T cell receptor beta chain was recorded in a study of blood T cells in healthy people across ages. CDR3 size: 15 residues. V dropped 2 bases and J dropped 1 base, with 11 bases sitting between them. The germline V gene has CDR1 MNHEY and CDR2 SVGEGT. A J-beta primer mix and a sample-barcoded 5' primer were used in a second PCR of roughly 6 to 12 cycles. Via MiXCR, TCRdb re-called the 5' RACE reads, giving one row per CDR3 protein. This sample has about 690,000 distinct CDR3 sequences, with approximately 40% found just once. This TCR was recovered from an elderly man in good health. This chain joins TRBV6-2 or TRBV6-3 and TRBJ2-5; a possible D gene is TRBD2 (6 bases). The sample was blood. The CDR3 DNA reads as TGTGCCAGCAGTTACGTCGGGGGTGGCCAAGAGACCCAGTACTTC. This gives the protein CASSYVGGGQETQYF.